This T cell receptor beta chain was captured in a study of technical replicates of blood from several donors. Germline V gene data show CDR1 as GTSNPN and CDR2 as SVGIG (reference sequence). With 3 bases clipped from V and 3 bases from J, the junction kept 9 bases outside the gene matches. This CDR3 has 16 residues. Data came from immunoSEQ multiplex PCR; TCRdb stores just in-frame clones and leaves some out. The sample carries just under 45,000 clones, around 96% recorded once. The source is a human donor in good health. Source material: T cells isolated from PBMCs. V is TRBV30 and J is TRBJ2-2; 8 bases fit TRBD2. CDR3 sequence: CAWRAGGRYYTGELFF. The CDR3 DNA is TGTGCCTGGAGGGCGGGCGGGAGGTATTACACCGGGGAGCTGTTTTTT.